The clone carrying this T cell receptor beta chain was seen a handful of times. As yet, its antigen is unknown. This entry belongs to a study of CD8 T cells in ankylosing spondylitis. Points from the study as a whole: Clones linked to disease were reported to show significant enrichment in matched ankylosing spondylitis synovial fluid.

TCRdb recomputed calls from the 5' RACE reads with MiXCR, one row per CDR3 protein. The profile shows 340,000 or so distinct CDR3 sequences, approximately 15% of them singletons. CDR1 LNHDA and CDR2 SQIVND come from the germline V gene (reference sequence). The CDR3 is 13 amino acids. With 6 bases clipped from V and 6 bases from J, the junction kept 2 bases outside the gene matches. The origin of this receptor is a male donor with ankylosing spondylitis or in good health (not recorded which). The genes are TRBV19 and TRBJ2-1, with 10 bases identical to TRBD1. Sequences were obtained from blood, either unsorted or a sorted T cell fraction (not recorded which). The CDR3 reads CASRRTGGNEQFF. The CDR3 DNA reads as TGTGCCAGTAGGAGGACAGGGGGCAATGAGCAGTTCTTC.